These 26 T cell receptor beta chains were sequenced from one sample in a study of blood T cell repertoires in COVID-19 (dated by TCRdb to about 2020). Libraries were made using the immunoSEQ multiplex PCR assay. TCRdb took this table from immuneACCESS and kept in-frame rearrangements with V and J called. Such tables lack part of the clones; where checked against another copy, unresolved V genes explain under half of the gap, and the rest is unexplained. In this sample the table shows more than 300,000 clones, 85% to 90% of which occur a single time. The ten largest clonotypes hold 8% to 13% of the sample. Sequenced input: PBMCs or T cells enriched from blood (not recorded which). Every receptor here comes from a woman under 30 who had recovered from COVID-19.

This clone appeared once. The gene calls are TRBV28 and TRBJ2-5, with 16 bases identical to TRBD2. Trimming at V came to 5 bases and at J to 7 bases, leaving 7 bases not matched to a gene. CDR1 is MDHEN, CDR2 SYDVKM, per germline. The CDR3 length is 16 residues. CDR3 amino acids: CASSGAGLAGGGTQYF. In DNA, the CDR3 is TGTGCCAGCAGTGGGGCGGGACTAGCGGGAGGGGGGACCCAGTACTTC.

The J gene is TRBJ1-2, the V gene TRBV5-6, with 10 bases identical to TRBD1. The CDR3 spans 15 residues. In germline, CDR1 is SGHDT, CDR2 YYEEEE. Losses at the gene ends were 4 bases for V and 4 bases for J; bases not matched to a gene: 7. CDR3 sequence reads: CASSKRDRGIYGYTF. The CDR3 DNA follows: TGTGCCAGCAGCAAGAGGGACAGGGGTATCTATGGCTACACCTTC. Full variable domain (outside the CDR3, taken from reference TRBV5-6 and TRBJ1-2): DAGVTQSPTHLIKTRGQQVTLRCSPKSGHDTVSWYQQALGQGPQFIFQYYEEEERQRGNFPDRFSGHQFPNYSSELNVNALLLGDSALYLCASSKRDRGIYGYTFGSGTRLTVV.

The V gene is TRBV4-1, the J gene TRBJ1-1; D unclear. This CDR3 has 15 residues. Trimming stripped 1 base from V and 0 bases from J, with 9 bases between. CDR1 and CDR2 from the germline V gene are MGHRA and YSYEKL. The CDR3 here is CASSQVNRLNTEAFF. CDR3 DNA sequence: TGCGCCAGCAGCCAAGTTAACAGACTGAACACTGAAGCTTTCTTT.

This chain connects TRBV15 to TRBJ1-1; TRBD1 is a possible D gene (6 bases). Germline V lookup: CDR1 LNHNV, CDR2 YYDKDF (reference sequence). This CDR3 is 15 amino acids long. The V end lost 5 bases, the J end lost 10 bases, and 23 bases lay between the germline ends. The CDR3: CATSEFAGANVGAFF. The CDR3 nucleotides read TGTGCCACCAGCGAATTCGCAGGGGCCAATGTCGGAGCTTTCTTT.

The chain is built from TRBV27 and TRBJ1-6, with 7 bases that match TRBD1. Trimming cost V 7 bases and J 4 bases; bases outside gene matches: 16. The length of the CDR3 is 18 residues. CDR1 is MNHEY, CDR2 SMNVEV, per germline (reference sequence). CDR3 sequence (DNA): TGTGCCAGCACCTTCTCTCCCAGGGGGTCGGGGTATAATTCACCCCTCCACTTT. Encoded protein: CASTFSPRGSGYNSPLHF.

The V and J genes are TRBV12-2 and TRBJ2-3; the table's D gene call, TRBD2, was not cross checked with the DNA. TRBV12-2 is noted as a pseudogene. There are 14 residues in the CDR3. In nucleotides, the CDR3 is TGTGCAAGTCGCTTAGGCGGGAACACAGATACGCAGTATTTT. Protein: CASRLGGNTDTQYF.

The CDR3 protein is CASSVTGRGTEAFF. CDR3 nucleotides: TGTGCCAGCAGCGTAACAGGGAGGGGGACTGAAGCTTTCTTT. This rearrangement joins TRBV28 to TRBJ1-1; D is perhaps TRBD1 (6 bases). Per germline, CDR1 MDHEN and CDR2 SYDVKM. This CDR3 has 14 amino acids. Trimming stripped 6 bases from V and 5 bases from J, with 16 bases between.

This clone was detected only a few times. The chain is built from TRBV2 and TRBJ1-1, with 8 bases identical to TRBD1. V was clipped by 5 bases and J by 4 bases; unmatched bases: 9. The CDR3 is made up of 15 amino acids. Germline V gives CDR1 SNHLY, CDR2 FYNNEI. DNA of the CDR3: TGTGCCAGCAGTAGTCAGGGGGCGCGCGGCACTGAAGCTTTCTTT. Its translation is CASSSQGARGTEAFF.

The chain couples TRBV7-9 to TRBJ2-2; no firm D call. The CDR3 consists of 13 residues. Germline CDR1 and CDR2: SEHNR and FQNEAQ (reference sequence). Trimming left V 6 bases short and J 4 bases short, with 9 bases between. The CDR3 sequence is CASSPSSTGELFF. The DNA of the CDR3 is TGTGCCAGCAGTCCCTCTAGCACCGGGGAGCTGTTTTTT.

The V gene is TRBV10-3, the J gene TRBJ2-3; 8 nucleotides agree with TRBD2. V was clipped by 4 bases and J by 0 bases; unmatched bases: 0. Germline V gene sequence: CDR1 ENHRY, CDR2 SYGVKD. The CDR3 has 14 amino acids. The CDR3 DNA reads as TGTGCCATCAGTGCGGGGGGGAGCACAGATACGCAGTATTTT. Its translation: CAISAGGSTDTQYF.

DNA of the CDR3: TGTGCCAGCAGCCGCAGCCCCAGGGGGTCCTACGAGCAGTACTTC. It encodes CASSRSPRGSYEQYF. V usage is TRBV3-1 (or the pseudogene TRBV3-2) and J usage is TRBJ2-7, with TRBD1 matching over 7 bases. The germline CDR1 and CDR2 sequences are LGHDT and YNNKEL (reference sequence). CDR3 length: 15 residues. Trimming cost V 4 bases and J 1 base; bases outside gene matches: 7.

The J gene is TRBJ2-1, the V gene TRBV6-2 or TRBV6-3; TRBD2 aligns across 14 bases. Germline CDR1 reads MNHEY; CDR2 reads SVGEGT. This CDR3 spans 17 amino acids. J gave up 7 bases and V 2 bases, and 7 bases lay outside the gene matches. CDR3 in DNA: TGTGCCAGCAGTTACACGACTAGCGGGGGGGCTAGGAATGAGCAGTTCTTC. As protein: CASSYTTSGGARNEQFF.

This rearrangement joins TRBV9 to TRBJ2-5; D perhaps matches TRBD2 (6 bases). The V gene lost 4 bases and the J gene lost 5 bases, with 21 bases spanning the gap. CDR3 length: 16 residues. Germline-derived CDR1 and CDR2 are SGDLS and YYNGEE. The DNA of the CDR3 is TGTGCCAGCAGCCCCACCGGTGGACCTGGGGGGGAGACCCAGTACTTC. The encoded protein is CASSPTGGPGGETQYF. The whole variable domain, filled in from reference TRBV9 and TRBJ2-5, reads DSGVTQTPKHLITATGQRVTLRCSPRSGDLSVYWYQQSLDQGLQFLIQYYNGEERAKGNILERFSAQQFPDLHSELNLSSLELGDSALYFCASSPTGGPGGETQYFGPGTRLLVL.

The V and J genes are TRBV9 and TRBJ2-3, with 10 bases lining up with TRBD2. J lost 4 bases, V lost 1 base, and 6 bases had no gene match. Germline V lookup: CDR1 SGDLS, CDR2 YYNGEE. The CDR3 totals 16 residues. CDR3 coding DNA: TGTGCCAGCAGCGTAACTAGCGGGGTCCCGTCAGATACGCAGTATTTT. As protein: CASSVTSGVPSDTQYF.

V and J are TRBV7-2 and TRBJ2-7; 10 bases are shared with TRBD1. The J segment lost 2 bases and the V segment lost 4 bases, leaving 8 bases of the junction unmatched. CDR1 is SGHTA and CDR2 is FQGNSA in the germline V gene. This CDR3 has 16 residues. The CDR3: CASSSTGTGVPYEQYF. CDR3 nucleotides: TGTGCCAGCAGCTCCACCGGGACAGGGGTTCCCTACGAGCAGTACTTC.

This chain connects TRBV24-1 to TRBJ2-4; 8 bases are shared with TRBD1. Germline CDR1 KGHDR, CDR2 SFDVKD. This CDR3 has 14 amino acids. Trimming removed 9 bases from V and 1 base from J; junction bases left unmatched: 4. The CDR3 protein is CATVQGAAKNIQYF. Here the CDR3 DNA reads TGTGCCACCGTCCAGGGGGCTGCCAAAAACATTCAGTACTTC.

V gene TRBV18 combines with J gene TRBJ1-4; D is unresolved. V was pared by 3 bases and J by 8 bases, with 7 bases between. This CDR3 comprises 12 residues. Germline CDR1 reads KGHSH; CDR2 reads LQKENI. The CDR3 DNA is TGTGCCAGCTCACCGGAACAGGAAAAACTGTTTTTT. Its protein is CASSPEQEKLFF.

The chain has TRBV5-1 and TRBJ2-7, with D possibly TRBD1 on 6 matching bases. Trimming left V 5 bases short and J 1 base short, with 13 bases between. CDR1 is SGHRS and CDR2 is YFSETQ in the germline V gene. The CDR3 extends over 14 amino acids. The CDR3, as DNA: TGCGCCAGCAGTCTTAGCGACAGGTCCTACGAGCAGTACTTC. Translating gives CASSLSDRSYEQYF.

Concerning this clone itself: Different DNA sequences within this sample yield the same CDR3. This rearrangement joins TRBV27 to TRBJ2-5; D unclear. The CDR3 is 13 amino acids. Germline V gene data show CDR1 as MNHEY and CDR2 as SMNVEV (reference sequence). With 3 bases removed from V and 5 bases from J, the gap between germline ends came to 10 bases. CDR3 DNA sequence: TGTGCCAGCAGTTTGAGAGCTGGTGAGACCCAGTACTTC. This sequence encodes CASSLRAGETQYF.

The rearrangement links TRBV4-1 to TRBJ2-5; the D is unclear. Trimming shortened V by 1 base and J by 3 bases, and 9 bases separated the two germline ends. The CDR3 sequence is 14 residues long. Germline V gives CDR1 MGHRA, CDR2 YSYEKL. The CDR3 region is CASSQAITEETQYF. In nucleotides, the CDR3 is TGCGCCAGCAGCCAAGCGATCACGGAAGAGACCCAGTACTTC.

This chain connects TRBV5-1 to TRBJ1-6, with a tentative D call TRBD1 (5 bases). This CDR3 contains 15 residues. Between the trimmed V and J ends, which lost 4 bases and 5 bases, there was a span of 13 bases. The V gene's germline CDR1 is SGHRS and CDR2 YFSETQ. Written as DNA, the CDR3 is TGCGCCAGCAGCAATAACGGACAAGATAATTCACCCCTCCACTTT. Protein: CASSNNGQDNSPLHF.

This clone was found a few times. The chain carries TRBV9 and TRBJ1-1, with D unresolved. The germline V gene encodes CDR1 SGDLS and CDR2 YYNGEE. This CDR3 region has 13 residues. V was cut by 0 bases and J by 4 bases, with 7 bases left in between. As DNA, the CDR3 is TGTGCCAGCAGCGTAGAGGCGGGCACTGAAGCTTTCTTT. This gives the protein CASSVEAGTEAFF.

The chain is built from TRBV2 and TRBJ1-5, with a tentative D call TRBD1 (6 bases). The CDR3 runs to 13 residues. Trimming took 6 bases from V and 4 from J, leaving 10 bases between them. Germline-derived CDR1 and CDR2 are SNHLY and FYNNEI. The CDR3 DNA sequence: TGTGCCAGCAGGAGGGGGGGGAATCAGCCCCAGCATTTT. This codes for CASRRGGNQPQHF.

The CDR3 loop reads CASSERTGQGYEQYF. The CDR3 DNA follows: TGTGCCAGCAGTGAGAGGACAGGCCAGGGTTACGAGCAGTACTTC. The gene calls are TRBV6-1 and TRBJ2-7; the match to TRBD1 covers 7 bases. Germline V CDR1 and CDR2: MNHNS, SASEGT. The CDR3 is 15 residues long. J gave up 4 bases and V 3 bases, and 9 bases lay outside the gene matches.

The rearrangement links TRBV5-4 to TRBJ2-3; TRBD2 matches 9 bases. CDR3 length equals 15 residues. After removal of 4 bases from V and 4 bases from J, the junction contained 7 bases not matched to a gene. Germline V lookup: CDR1 SGHNT, CDR2 YYREEE (reference sequence). In nucleotides, the CDR3 is TGTGCCAGCAGCATTTTAGCGGGAGCATCAGATACGCAGTATTTT. Translating it yields CASSILAGASDTQYF. The full variable domain, completed using reference TRBV5-4 and TRBJ2-3, is ETGVTQSPTHLIKTRGQQVTLRCSSQSGHNTVSWYQQALGQGPQFIFQYYREEENGRGNFPPRFSGLQFPNYSSELNVNALELDDSALYLCASSILAGASDTQYFGPGTRLTVL.

The chain is built from TRBV5-4 and TRBJ1-2; the match to TRBD1 covers 9 bases. Germline V CDR1 and CDR2: SGHNT, YYREEE (reference sequence). CDR3 size: 15 residues. J lost 6 bases, V lost 3 bases, and 9 bases had no gene match. CDR3 sequence reads: CASSSIGQGRDGYTF. DNA of the CDR3: TGTGCCAGCAGCTCCATAGGACAGGGGAGGGATGGCTACACCTTC.